This T cell receptor beta chain originates from a study of blood T cell repertoires in COVID-19 (dated by TCRdb to the early 2020s). At the level of the whole study: Samples from collaborators originated in the United States, Italy and Spain and spanned both the acute and convalescent phases of COVID-19. The material from the prospective study consisted of cDNA or gDNA derived from T cells, B-cell-depleted T cells, or PBMCs. The dataset comprised deeply sampled blood TCRbeta repertoires from subjects exposed to, actively infected with, or recovered from COVID-19. A freely available public database, intended as a resource for researchers studying the immune response to SARS-CoV-2, is where the repertoires were released. The samples were drawn from the first 160 participants of the ongoing ImmuneRACE study and from about 1,200 subjects provided by 6 global collaborators. Sample metadata almost always included a de-identified subject ID, COVID-19 status, age in years and sex. HLA class I and class II types, where available, came from metadata supplied by the sample provider rather than from assay-based typing.

The immunoSEQ Assay, a bias-controlled multiplex PCR, was used to amplify TCRbeta CDR3 regions from genomic DNA. Regarding the original processing steps: The number of nucleated cells in each sample was estimated from the amplification of reference gene primers within the assay. Sequence reads were collapsed and filtered to measure the absolute abundance of every unique TCRbeta CDR3 rearrangement. For each sample, productive Simpson clonality was calculated by taking the square root of Simpson's diversity index across productive rearrangements. Here the immuneACCESS table is served through TCRdb, limited to in-frame sequences with V and J called. Missing clones are a known gap in these copies; in checked studies unresolved V genes cover under half, and the rest lacks a known reason. D and trimming come from the DNA, and the V and J calls and clone size come from that table. This sample is represented by under 250,000 clones; roughly 80% of them were singletons. Approximately 2.6% of the sample lies in the top ten.

Concerning this clone: Which antigen it targets is not known. Per-base qualities were not stored, and no clone one base away is much larger. The identical CDR3 is also encoded by other nucleotide sequences in the sample.

Whole blood was collected in K2EDTA tubes by collaborating institutions according to the institutions' own protocols. For TCRbeta analysis, collaborators shipped samples in one of three forms: frozen whole blood, isolated PBMCs, or DNA extracted from either of those sample types. Here V drops 0 bases and J drops 2 bases, and the junction holds 2 bases not matched to any gene. The CDR3 runs 14 residues from the cysteine to the phenylalanine. The read is trimmed to its CDR3 DNA, 42 bases read in frame from base 1. Based on the germline V gene, the CDR1 and CDR2 sequences are SGDLS and YYNGEE. General conclusions and limits of the study: The amount of clinical and demographic metadata varied by source and participant and was provided uncurated.

The receptor was isolated from a woman in her 70s with active or convalescent COVID-19. Specimen: peripheral blood. The chain was built from TRBV9 and TRBJ2-7; TRBD1 matches 7 bases in the middle. The CDR3 corresponds to CASSVEDRPYEQYF. The DNA sequence is given as TGTGCCAGCAGCGTAGAGGACAGGCCCTACGAGCAGTACTTC.